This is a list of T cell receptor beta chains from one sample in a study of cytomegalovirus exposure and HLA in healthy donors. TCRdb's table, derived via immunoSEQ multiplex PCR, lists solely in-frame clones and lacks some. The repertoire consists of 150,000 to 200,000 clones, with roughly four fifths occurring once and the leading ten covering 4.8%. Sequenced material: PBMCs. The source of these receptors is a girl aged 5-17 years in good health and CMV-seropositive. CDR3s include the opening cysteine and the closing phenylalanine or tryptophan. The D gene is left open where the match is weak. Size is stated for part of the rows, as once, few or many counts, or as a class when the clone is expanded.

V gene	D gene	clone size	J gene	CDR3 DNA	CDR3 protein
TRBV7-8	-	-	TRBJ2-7	TGTGCCAGCAGCTCTCTCGGGAGTTTCTTCGAGCAGTACTTC	CASSSLGSFFEQYF
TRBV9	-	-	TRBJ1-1	TGTGCCAGCAGCCCCCGGCCCCTCCCTGACAGAGATGAAGCTTTCTTT	CASSPRPLPDRDEAFF
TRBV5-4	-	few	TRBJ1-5	TGTGCCAGCAGCCTCGAGAATCAGCCCCAGCATTTT	CASSLENQPQHF
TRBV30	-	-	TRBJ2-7	TGTGCCTGGAGTGTACGAGGATGGAGGACGACTGACGGGGACGAGCAGTACTTC	CAWSVRGWRTTDGDEQYF
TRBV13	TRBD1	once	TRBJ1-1	TGTGCCAGCAGCTTAAACAGGGGATTGAACACTGAAGCTTTCTTT	CASSLNRGLNTEAFF
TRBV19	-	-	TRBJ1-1	TGTGCCAGTAGTATGTCCTCGGAAGCTTTCTTT	CASSMSSEAFF
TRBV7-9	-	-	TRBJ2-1	TGTGCCAGCAGCTTTATGTTGTCAGAGGAAAATAATGAGCAGTTCTTC	CASSFMLSEENNEQFF
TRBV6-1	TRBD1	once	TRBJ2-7	TGTGCCAGCAGTGAACGACAGGGGTACGAGCAGTACTTC	CASSERQGYEQYF
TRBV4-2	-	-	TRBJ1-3	TGTGCCAGCAGCCAAGATTCCGGGTCCTTCTCTGGAAACACCATATATTTT	CASSQDSGSFSGNTIYF
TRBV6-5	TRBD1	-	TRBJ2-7	TGTGCCAGCAGTTACTCAAGGACAGGGATATCCTACGAGCAGTACTTC	CASSYSRTGISYEQYF
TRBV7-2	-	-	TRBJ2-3	TGTGCCAGCAGTTTCTGGACTGGAAACACAGATACGCAGTATTTT	CASSFWTGNTDTQYF
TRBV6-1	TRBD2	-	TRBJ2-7	TGTGCCAGCAGTTTAAGCGGGGGGGGGTCCTACGAGCAGTACTTC	CASSLSGGGSYEQYF
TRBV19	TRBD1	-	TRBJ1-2	TGTGCCAGTAGTATGCACAGGGGGCGATGGGGCTACACCTTC	CASSMHRGRWGYTF
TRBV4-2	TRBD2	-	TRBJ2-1	TGTGCCAGCAGCCAAGATACGGGGGGGGATTACAATGAGCAGTTCTTC	CASSQDTGGDYNEQFF
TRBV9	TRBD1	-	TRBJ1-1	TGTGCCAGCAGCGCCAGGGGGCAGGAAGCTTTCTTT	CASSARGQEAFF
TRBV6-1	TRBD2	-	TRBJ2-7	TGTGCCAGCAGTGAAGTGGGAGGGCCCAGCTACGAGCAGTACTTC	CASSEVGGPSYEQYF
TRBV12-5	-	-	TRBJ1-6	TGTGCTAGTGGTTTGTATCCTAATTCACCCCTCCACTTT	CASGLYPNSPLHF
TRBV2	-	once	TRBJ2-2	TGTGCCAGCAGTTCAAGTGCCAGGGGGAACACCGGGGAGCTGTTTTTT	CASSSSARGNTGELFF
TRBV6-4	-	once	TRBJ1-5	TGTGCCAGCAGTGAGAGGAGCAATCAGCCCCAGCATTTT	CASSERSNQPQHF
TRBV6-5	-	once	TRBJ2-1	TGTGCCAGCTGCCCCGGAGGGTCCAATGAGCAGTTCTTC	CASCPGGSNEQFF
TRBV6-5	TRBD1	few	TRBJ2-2	TGTGCCAGCATTCAACAGGGGGCGGGCGGGGAGCTGTTTTTT	CASIQQGAGGELFF
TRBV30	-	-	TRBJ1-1	TGTGCCTGGAGTGCCCAGGGGACTGAAGCTTTCTTT	CAWSAQGTEAFF
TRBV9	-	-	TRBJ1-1	TGTGCCAGCAGCCTCCCCCCTGAAGCTTTCTTT	CASSLPPEAFF
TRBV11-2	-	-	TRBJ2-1	TGTGCCAGCAGCTTAGATCGGACATTCTCCTACAATGAGCAGTTCTTC	CASSLDRTFSYNEQFF
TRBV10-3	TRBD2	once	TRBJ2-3	TGTGCCATCAGTGAGGTCGGTAGCGGGGGGCAGACAGATACGCAGTATTTT	CAISEVGSGGQTDTQYF